Presented here are 8 T cell receptor beta chains from one specimen sequenced in a study of blood T cells in healthy people across ages. A J-beta primer mix and a sample-barcoded 5' primer were used in a second PCR of roughly 6 to 11 cycles. TCRdb re-analysed the 5' RACE reads in MiXCR, keeping a single row per CDR3 protein. Among roughly 680,000 distinct CDR3 sequences listed, under 65% were seen once. Sequencing was done on a sample of blood. The receptors come from a woman of 80 years or more in good health.

A note on this clonotype: A much larger clonotype is one base distant, so this may be a read error. The V call is TRBV9, the J call TRBJ2-5, with D perhaps TRBD1 (8 bases). Matching the DNA end better, TRBJ2-7 makes the J call doubtful. Germline CDR1 and CDR2: SGDLS and YYNGEE. CDR3 length: 16 amino acids. Here the CDR3 DNA reads TGTGCCAGCAGCGCGGGGAACAGGGGGGGTTTCAACGAGCAGTACTTC. This codes for CASSAGNRGGFNEQYF.

This rearrangement joins TRBV7-2 to TRBJ2-7, with 8 bases fitting TRBD1. J was trimmed by 3 bases and V by 6 bases; bases with no gene match: 7. The germline V gene has CDR1 SGHTA and CDR2 FQGNSA. There are 14 residues in the CDR3. The CDR3 DNA is TGTGCCAGCAGGTATACCGGACAGGGCTACGAGCAGTACTTC. Protein: CASRYTGQGYEQYF.

This clonotype occurred many times. The V gene is TRBV6-6, the J gene TRBJ2-5, with TRBD1 matching 8 bases. The CDR3 covers 13 residues. After removal of 5 bases from V and 5 bases from J, the junction contained 4 bases not matched to a gene. Germline values: CDR1 MNHNY, CDR2 SVGAGI (reference sequence). CDR3 coding DNA: TGTGCCAGCAGTGCGACAGGGGTGGAGACCCAGTACTTC. This codes for CASSATGVETQYF.

CDR3 protein: CASSYRGELFF. The CDR3 coding sequence is TGTGCCAGCAGTTACCGCGGGGAGCTGTTTTTT. The J gene is TRBJ2-2, the V gene TRBV6-6; D is unclear. With 2 bases removed from V and 7 bases from J, the gap between germline ends came to 2 bases. Germline V gene sequence: CDR1 MNHNY, CDR2 SVGAGI (reference sequence). This CDR3 spans 11 amino acids.

The J gene is TRBJ1-1, the V gene TRBV7-9; D ambiguous. The CDR3 consists of 17 residues. Germline loops: CDR1 SEHNR, CDR2 FQNEAQ (reference sequence). Between the trimmed V and J ends, which lost 2 bases and 1 base, there was a span of 17 bases. CDR3: CASSLRQPGRKNTEAFF. CDR3 DNA sequence: TGTGCCAGCAGCTTACGTCAACCCGGGCGAAAGAACACTGAAGCTTTCTTT.

The rearrangement joins TRBV28 to TRBJ1-5; TRBD1 might be the D (5 bases). The CDR3 totals 15 residues. The germline gives CDR1 MDHEN, CDR2 SYDVKM. Trimming took off 3 bases at V and 0 bases at J, with 9 bases between the two ends. CDR3 bases: TGTGCCAGCAGTTTCAGGACACATAGCAATCAGCCCCAGCATTTT. Amino acid sequence: CASSFRTHSNQPQHF. The full variable domain, completed using reference TRBV28 and TRBJ1-5, is DVKVTQSSRYLVKRTGEKVFLECVQDMDHENMFWYRQDPGLGLRLIYFSYDVKMKEKGDIPEGYSVSREKKERFSLILESASTNQTSMYLCASSFRTHSNQPQHFGDGTRLSIL.

This chain connects TRBV10-3 to TRBJ2-1; possible D gene TRBD2, 6 bases. The DNA end favors TRBJ2-7, so the J call may be wrong. The length of the CDR3 is 15 residues. Germline V gene lookup returns CDR1 ENHRY and CDR2 SYGVKD. The CDR3 here is CAISAGSGSYNEQYF. The CDR3 DNA reads TGTGCCATCAGTGCCGGGAGTGGTTCCTACAATGAGCAGTACTTC.

Many counts were recorded for this clonotype. The chain links TRBV20-1 to TRBJ2-1, with TRBD2 as a possible D gene (6 bases). V gave up 3 bases and J gave up 0 bases, with 9 bases separating them. The CDR3 contains 14 residues. The germline V gene has CDR1 DFQATT and CDR2 SNEGSKA (reference sequence). The CDR3 nucleotides are TGCAGTGCTAGGGGGAGGCTCTCCTACAATGAGCAGTTCTTC. It translates to CSARGRLSYNEQFF.